These 18 T cell receptor beta chains were sequenced from one sample in a study of regulatory T cells in long-lasting Graves disease. Arm-PCR of CDR3 regions with iRepertoire HTBI primers generated TCR beta libraries. TCRdb re-called the multiplex PCR reads through MiXCR, storing one row per CDR3 protein. The sample includes roughly 500,000 distinct CDR3 sequences, 20% to 25% of them seen just once. Time point defined: persistent/refractory GD, antithyroid drugs over 5 years with positive TRAb. The authors made the TCR library using RNA they extracted from PBMCs. The sample was peripheral blood mononuclear cells (PBMCs), taken when the disease was refractory, from a patient treated with antithyroid drugs. The receptors stem from a female donor with Graves disease.

The CDR3 loop is CASSQGTSGEQFF. CDR3 nucleotides: TGTGCCAGCAGCCAAGGGACTAGCGGGGAGCAGTTCTTC. The genes are TRBV3-1 and TRBJ2-1; 11 positions agree with TRBD2. The CDR3 is made up of 13 amino acids. Germline V gene data show CDR1 as LGHDT and CDR2 as YNNKEL (reference sequence). V shed 1 base and J 10 bases; nucleotides not matched to a gene: 0.

This chain connects TRBV20-1 to TRBJ2-7; 13 bases agree with TRBD2. The germline V gene has CDR1 DFQATT and CDR2 SNEGSKA (reference sequence). With 5 bases clipped from V and 1 base from J, the junction kept 17 bases outside the gene matches. This CDR3 has 19 residues. The CDR3 protein is CSARRVRLAGGLGSYEQYF. DNA of the CDR3: TGCAGTGCTCGGCGGGTCAGACTAGCGGGAGGCCTCGGTTCCTACGAGCAGTACTTC.

This clonotype was counted only a few times. V usage is TRBV28 and J usage is TRBJ2-1; 7 nucleotides match TRBD1. The CDR3 contains 17 residues. The germline gives CDR1 MDHEN, CDR2 SYDVKM. The J segment lost 0 bases and the V segment lost 6 bases, leaving 11 bases of the junction unmatched. The CDR3 protein is CASSLPGQTSSYNEQFF. Here the CDR3 DNA reads TGTGCCAGCAGCTTGCCGGGACAGACTTCCTCCTACAATGAGCAGTTCTTC.

This clonotype was seen a handful of times. This rearrangement joins TRBV20-1 to TRBJ1-1; possibly TRBD1 for D (5 bases). The length of the CDR3 is 15 residues. Germline V gene lookup returns CDR1 DFQATT and CDR2 SNEGSKA (reference sequence). Trimming removed 0 bases from V and 0 bases from J, with 11 bases in between. The CDR3 DNA is TGCAGTGCTAGAGATGATACAGGATTGAACACTGAAGCTTTCTTT. It encodes CSARDDTGLNTEAFF.

This clonotype has only a few counts. The V and J genes are TRBV7-8 and TRBJ2-1; D unclear. V dropped 8 bases and J dropped 0 bases, with 11 bases sitting between them. The CDR3 has 14 amino acids. Germline V gives CDR1 SGHVS, CDR2 FQNEAQ. Here the CDR3 reads CASVTESSYNEQFF. CDR3 coding DNA: TGTGCCAGCGTTACAGAGTCCTCCTACAATGAGCAGTTCTTC.

This clonotype was counted ten times or more. The V call is TRBV12-5, the J call TRBJ2-6; D gene ambiguous. Germline CDR1 and CDR2: LGHNT and FRNRAP. The CDR3 runs to 12 residues. Deletions cut 4 bases from V and 9 bases from J, with 7 bases between. CDR3 protein: CASGSLGNVLTF. CDR3 nucleotides: TGTGCTAGTGGTTCCCTCGGCAACGTCCTGACTTTC.

Turning to this clonotype: A single base separates this from a much larger clone, so it may be a read error. The V and J genes are TRBV7-9 and TRBJ2-5; D may match TRBD1 or TRBD2 (5 bases each). This CDR3 comprises 14 residues. Germline V gives CDR1 SEHNR, CDR2 FQNEAQ (reference sequence). CDR3 sequence (DNA): TGTGCCGGCAGTCGGGGACCGGGGTATGAGACCCAGTACTTC. Its protein product is CAGSRGPGYETQYF.

Many counts were recorded for this clonotype. The CDR3 region is CSARDLGGANTEAFF. For the CDR3, the DNA is TGCAGTGCTAGAGATCTGGGGGGGGCGAACACTGAAGCTTTCTTT. This chain joins TRBV20-1 and TRBJ1-1, with D possibly matching TRBD1 (6 bases). Trimming left V 0 bases short and J 1 base short, with 12 bases between. This CDR3 contains 15 residues. Germline V CDR1 and CDR2: DFQATT, SNEGSKA (reference sequence).

The V gene is TRBV6-1, the J gene TRBJ1-5, with no clear D. V was cut by 8 bases and J by 4 bases, with 12 bases left in between. The germline V gene has CDR1 MNHNS and CDR2 SASEGT. The CDR3 runs to 13 residues. The CDR3 loop reads CASGWELNQPQHF. In DNA, the CDR3 is TGTGCCAGCGGGTGGGAGCTTAATCAGCCCCAGCATTTT.

In this sample, this clonotype turned up a few times. The V and J genes are TRBV19 and TRBJ1-5; 8 bases match TRBD1. With V trimmed by 5 bases and J by 2 bases, 11 bases remained unmatched. The CDR3 is 17 residues long. Per the germline V gene, CDR1 is LNHDA and CDR2 is SQIVND (reference sequence). The DNA for the CDR3 is TGTGCCAGTAGTCACCGACTCCAGGGGGCCGGCAATCAGCCCCAGCATTTT. Translation: CASSHRLQGAGNQPQHF.

This clonotype has ten or more counts. This chain joins TRBV28 and TRBJ1-4; 7 bases map to TRBD1. V shed 4 bases, J shed 0 bases, and the junction held 11 bases outside the gene matches. Germline assignment: CDR1 MDHEN and CDR2 SYDVKM. The CDR3 is 18 residues long. The CDR3 bases are TGTGCCAGCAGTTCCTCCTTCGACAGGGAAGCAACTAATGAAAAACTGTTTTTT. It codes for CASSSSFDREATNEKLFF.

The J gene is TRBJ2-1, the V gene TRBV2, with TRBD1 as a possible D gene (5 bases). Trimming removed 3 bases from V and 8 bases from J, with 11 bases in between. Germline-derived CDR1 and CDR2 are SNHLY and FYNNEI. This CDR3 has 13 amino acids. CDR3 sequence (DNA): TGTGCCAGCAGTGATTATAGGGGCGATGAGCAGTTCTTC. This sequence encodes CASSDYRGDEQFF.

This sequence joins TRBV7-3 and TRBJ2-3; 9 nucleotides agree with TRBD1. The CDR3 loop spans 15 amino acids. Germline loops: CDR1 SGHTA, CDR2 FQGTGA. V shed 4 bases, J shed 5 bases, and the junction held 7 bases outside the gene matches. The CDR3 sequence is CASSSTGGLVDTQYF. The CDR3 DNA reads TGTGCCAGCAGCTCAACAGGGGGCCTGGTAGATACGCAGTATTTT.

Many counts were recorded for this clonotype. This chain uses TRBV2 with TRBJ2-7, with 7 bases fitting TRBD1. The germline CDR1 and CDR2 sequences are SNHLY and FYNNEI. Trimming took 2 bases from V and 1 from J; bases not matched to a gene: 11. The CDR3 sequence is 17 residues long. The CDR3 is CASSEPADRVFSYEQYF. CDR3 DNA sequence: TGTGCCAGCAGTGAACCCGCCGACAGGGTCTTTTCCTACGAGCAGTACTTC.

The chain uses TRBV6-2 or TRBV6-3 and TRBJ2-2; maybe TRBD2 (6 bases). Germline V gene sequence: CDR1 MNHEY, CDR2 SVGEGT. The CDR3 has 15 amino acids. The V and J ends lost 11 bases and 0 bases respectively, with 16 bases between them. In DNA form, the CDR3 reads TGTGCCGCTCGAGAATTAGCGGCGAACACCGGGGAGCTGTTTTTT. Protein: CAARELAANTGELFF.

V is TRBV4-2 and J is TRBJ1-1, with 8 bases lining up with TRBD1. Germline loops: CDR1 LGHNA, CDR2 YNFKEQ. Trimming removed 0 bases from V and 5 bases from J; junction bases left unmatched: 8. The CDR3 length is 16 residues. DNA for the CDR3: TGTGCCAGCAGCCAAGACTTGACAGGGGTAGAGACTGAAGCTTTCTTT. It specifies CASSQDLTGVETEAFF.

The sample holds many counts of this clonotype. The chain joins TRBV27 to TRBJ1-5; D gene ambiguous. In germline, CDR1 is MNHEY, CDR2 SMNVEV (reference sequence). V was cut by 6 bases and J by 1 base, with 16 bases left in between. The CDR3 sequence is 16 residues long. The CDR3 here is CASSLGTGRSNQPQHF. CDR3 DNA: TGTGCCAGCAGCTTAGGTACGGGCCGGAGCAATCAGCCCCAGCATTTT.

This clonotype has a single count. At one end, the junction sequence differs from germline, possibly due to a read error. V is TRBV2 and J is TRBJ2-5; 9 positions match TRBD1. Germline values: CDR1 SNHLY, CDR2 FYNNEI. This CDR3 is built from 14 residues. For the CDR3, the DNA is TGTACCAGCAGCCCGGGACAGGGACAGGAGACCCAGTACTTC. This encodes CTSSPGQGQETQYF.